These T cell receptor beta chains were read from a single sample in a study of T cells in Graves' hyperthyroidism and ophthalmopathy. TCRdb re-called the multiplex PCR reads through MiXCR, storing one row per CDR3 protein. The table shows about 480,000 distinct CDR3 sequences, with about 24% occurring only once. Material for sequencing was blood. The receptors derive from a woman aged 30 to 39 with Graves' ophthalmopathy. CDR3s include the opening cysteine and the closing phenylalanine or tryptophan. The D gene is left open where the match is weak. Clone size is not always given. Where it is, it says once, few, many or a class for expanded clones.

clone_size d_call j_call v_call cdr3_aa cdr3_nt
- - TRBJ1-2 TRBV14 CASSQVGFYGYTF TGTGCCAGCAGCCAAGTCGGCTTCTATGGCTACACCTTC
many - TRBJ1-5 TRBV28 CASSPGEQLSSNQPQHF TGTGCCAGCAGTCCGGGGGAGCAACTCTCTTCGAATCAGCCCCAGCATTTT
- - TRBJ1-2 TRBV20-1 CSARRNYGYTF TGCAGTGCTAGACGCAACTATGGCTACACCTTC
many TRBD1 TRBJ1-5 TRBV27 CASSQDRGYQPQHF TGTGCCAGCAGTCAGGACAGGGGGTATCAGCCCCAGCATTTT
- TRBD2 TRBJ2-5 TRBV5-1 CASRRGTSGSFQETQYF TGCGCCAGCCGCCGAGGGACTAGCGGGAGCTTTCAAGAGACCCAGTACTTC
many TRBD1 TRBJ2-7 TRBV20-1 CSARGGQTGSYEQYF TGCAGTGCTAGAGGGGGGCAGACAGGGTCCTACGAGCAGTACTTC
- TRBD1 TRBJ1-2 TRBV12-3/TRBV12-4 CASRGTGTALDGYTF TGTGCCAGCAGAGGAACAGGGACAGCTCTCGATGGCTACACCTTC
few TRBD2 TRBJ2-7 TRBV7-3 CASSLTGSGGSYEQYF TGTGCCAGCAGCTTAACAGGAAGCGGGGGCTCCTACGAGCAGTACTTC
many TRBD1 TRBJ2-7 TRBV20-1 CSAREPSDRFDEQYF TGCAGTGCTAGGGAACCCTCGGACAGGTTCGACGAGCAGTACTTC
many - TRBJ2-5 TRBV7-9 CASSFPGWETQYF TGTGCCAGCAGCTTTCCGGGATGGGAGACCCAGTACTTC
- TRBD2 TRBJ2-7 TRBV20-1 CSAHGLAGGNEQYF TGCAGTGCCCACGGACTAGCGGGAGGGAACGAGCAGTACTTC
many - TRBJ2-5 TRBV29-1 CSVVGNQETQYF TGCAGCGTTGTGGGGAACCAAGAGACCCAGTACTTC
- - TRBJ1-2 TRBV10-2 CASRGGGNYGYTF TGCGCCAGCAGAGGCGGGGGAAATTATGGCTACACCTTC
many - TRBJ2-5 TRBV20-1 CSALIQETQYF TGCAGTGCTCTTATCCAAGAGACCCAGTACTTC
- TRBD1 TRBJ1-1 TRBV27 CASRKRQGTEAFF TGTGCCAGCAGGAAAAGACAGGGGACTGAAGCTTTCTTT
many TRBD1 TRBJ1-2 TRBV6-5 CASSHGQGWGGYTF TGTGCCAGCAGTCACGGACAGGGGTGGGGTGGCTACACCTTC
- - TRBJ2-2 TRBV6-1 CASAPKRSGELFF TGTGCCAGCGCCCCGAAGAGGTCTGGGGAGCTGTTTTTT
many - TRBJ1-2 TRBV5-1 CASSLGGTEANYGYTF TGCGCCAGCAGCTTGGGAGGTACAGAAGCTAACTATGGCTACACCTTC
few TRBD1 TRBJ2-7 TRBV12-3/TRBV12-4 CASSPRTGANEQYF TGTGCCAGCAGTCCCCGGACAGGGGCTAACGAGCAGTACTTC
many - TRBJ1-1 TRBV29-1 CGTSGGMNTEAFF TGCGGTACCTCCGGGGGGATGAACACTGAAGCTTTCTTT
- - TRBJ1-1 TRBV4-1 CASSPGGRGRTEAFF TGCGCCAGCAGCCCCGGGGGGAGGGGAAGGACTGAAGCTTTCTTT
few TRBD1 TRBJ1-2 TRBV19 CASTDRVFYGYTF TGTGCCAGTACCGACAGGGTCTTCTATGGCTACACCTTC
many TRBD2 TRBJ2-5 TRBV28 CASSSGGQETQYF TGTGCCAGCAGTAGCGGGGGGCAGGAGACCCAGTACTTC
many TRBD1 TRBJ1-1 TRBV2 CASSETGTGDTEAFF TGTGCCAGCAGCGAAACCGGGACAGGGGACACTGAAGCTTTCTTT
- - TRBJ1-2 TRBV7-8 CASSLEPDLDGYTF TGTGCCAGCAGCTTAGAGCCGGATCTAGATGGCTACACCTTC
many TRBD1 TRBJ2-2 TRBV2 CASSEGTGVPRELFF TGTGCCAGCAGTGAAGGAACAGGGGTCCCCAGGGAGCTGTTTTTT
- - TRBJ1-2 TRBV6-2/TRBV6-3 CATLDRQPTRPGYTF TGTGCCACCCTAGACCGACAGCCTACGCGACCTGGCTACACCTTC
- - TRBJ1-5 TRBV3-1 CATERGGREGRWSNQPQHF TGTGCCACCGAGCGGGGTGGGAGAGAGGGACGGTGGAGCAATCAGCCCCAGCATTTT
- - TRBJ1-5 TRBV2 CASSVWQMGNQPQHF TGTGCCAGCAGTGTTTGGCAGATGGGCAATCAGCCCCAGCATTTT
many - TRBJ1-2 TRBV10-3 CAISGVQSTYGYTF TGTGCCATCAGTGGCGTCCAGAGCACGTATGGCTACACCTTC
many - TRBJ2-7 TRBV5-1 CASSSSDNEQYF TGCGCCAGCAGCAGTTCCGATAACGAGCAGTACTTC
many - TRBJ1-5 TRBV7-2 CASSLLTVTSNQPQHF TGTGCCAGCAGCTTACTGACAGTCACTAGCAATCAGCCCCAGCATTTT
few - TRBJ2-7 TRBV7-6 CASSQVRQFSYEQYF TGTGCCAGCAGCCAAGTACGGCAGTTCTCCTACGAGCAGTACTTC
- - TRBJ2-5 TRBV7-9 CASSLVGEGRETQYF TGTGCCAGCAGCTTAGTGGGAGAGGGCCGGGAGACCCAGTACTTC
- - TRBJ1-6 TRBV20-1 CSARGGSPLHF TGCAGTGCTAGAGGGGGGTCACCCCTCCACTTT
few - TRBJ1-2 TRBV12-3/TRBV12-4 CASRGREPSYTF TGTGCCAGCAGGGGACGGGAACCAAGCTACACCTTC
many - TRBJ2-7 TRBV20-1 CSAVFPGRLNSEQYF TGCAGTGCTGTTTTTCCAGGGCGACTTAACTCCGAGCAGTACTTC
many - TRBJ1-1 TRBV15 CATSRDFRTDLGNTEAFF TGTGCCACCAGCAGAGATTTCAGGACAGACTTGGGGAACACTGAAGCTTTCTTT
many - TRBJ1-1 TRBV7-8 CASSLASGTGGAAFF TGTGCCAGCAGCTTAGCCTCGGGGACCGGTGGAGCAGCTTTCTTT
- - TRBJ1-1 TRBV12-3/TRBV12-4 CASSPRGDRAFF TGTGCCAGCAGCCCTAGAGGGGACCGAGCTTTCTTT
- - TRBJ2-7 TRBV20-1 CSAPRDRSSYEQYF TGCAGTGCTCCCCGGGACCGAAGCTCCTACGAGCAGTACTTC
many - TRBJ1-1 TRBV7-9 CASSWDFLMNTEAFF TGTGCCAGCAGTTGGGACTTCCTCATGAACACTGAAGCTTTCTTT
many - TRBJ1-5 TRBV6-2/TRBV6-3 CASRLDSLSNQPQHF TGTGCCAGCAGACTCGACAGCCTTAGCAATCAGCCCCAGCATTTT
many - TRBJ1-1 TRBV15 CATSRLQEAFF TGTGCCACCAGCAGGCTCCAGGAAGCTTTCTTT
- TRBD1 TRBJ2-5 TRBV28 CASGWTGNFQETQYF TGTGCCAGCGGGTGGACAGGAAATTTTCAAGAGACCCAGTACTTC
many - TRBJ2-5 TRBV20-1 CSARRASSPANQETQYF TGCAGTGCTAGACGGGCTAGCAGTCCAGCCAACCAAGAGACCCAGTACTTC
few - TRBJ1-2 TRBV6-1 CATGTGYPYGYTF TGTGCCACTGGGACGGGATATCCCTATGGCTACACCTTC
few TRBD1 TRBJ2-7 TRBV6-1 CASSDRVRGEQYF TGTGCCAGCAGCGACAGGGTTCGTGGCGAGCAGTACTTC
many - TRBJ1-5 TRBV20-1 CGFGGDQPQHF TGCGGGTTTGGGGGGGATCAGCCCCAGCATTTT
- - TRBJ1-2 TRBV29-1 CSVVYRKGGYTF TGCAGCGTTGTCTACAGGAAAGGTGGCTACACCTTC